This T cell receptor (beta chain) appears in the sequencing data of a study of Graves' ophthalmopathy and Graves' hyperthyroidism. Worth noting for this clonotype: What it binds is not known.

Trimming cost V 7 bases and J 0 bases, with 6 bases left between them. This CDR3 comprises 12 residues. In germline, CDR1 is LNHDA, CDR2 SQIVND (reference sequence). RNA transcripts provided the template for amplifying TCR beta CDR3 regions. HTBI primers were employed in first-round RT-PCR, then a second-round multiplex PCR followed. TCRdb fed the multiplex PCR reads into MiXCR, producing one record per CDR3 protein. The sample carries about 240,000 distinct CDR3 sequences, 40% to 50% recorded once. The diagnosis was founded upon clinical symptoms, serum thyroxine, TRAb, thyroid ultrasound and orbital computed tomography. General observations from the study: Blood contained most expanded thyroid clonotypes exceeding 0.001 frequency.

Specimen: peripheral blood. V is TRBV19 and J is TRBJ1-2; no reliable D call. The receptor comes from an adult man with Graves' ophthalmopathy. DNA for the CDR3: TGTGCCAGTACCATAACTAACTATGGCTACACCTTC. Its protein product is CASTITNYGYTF.